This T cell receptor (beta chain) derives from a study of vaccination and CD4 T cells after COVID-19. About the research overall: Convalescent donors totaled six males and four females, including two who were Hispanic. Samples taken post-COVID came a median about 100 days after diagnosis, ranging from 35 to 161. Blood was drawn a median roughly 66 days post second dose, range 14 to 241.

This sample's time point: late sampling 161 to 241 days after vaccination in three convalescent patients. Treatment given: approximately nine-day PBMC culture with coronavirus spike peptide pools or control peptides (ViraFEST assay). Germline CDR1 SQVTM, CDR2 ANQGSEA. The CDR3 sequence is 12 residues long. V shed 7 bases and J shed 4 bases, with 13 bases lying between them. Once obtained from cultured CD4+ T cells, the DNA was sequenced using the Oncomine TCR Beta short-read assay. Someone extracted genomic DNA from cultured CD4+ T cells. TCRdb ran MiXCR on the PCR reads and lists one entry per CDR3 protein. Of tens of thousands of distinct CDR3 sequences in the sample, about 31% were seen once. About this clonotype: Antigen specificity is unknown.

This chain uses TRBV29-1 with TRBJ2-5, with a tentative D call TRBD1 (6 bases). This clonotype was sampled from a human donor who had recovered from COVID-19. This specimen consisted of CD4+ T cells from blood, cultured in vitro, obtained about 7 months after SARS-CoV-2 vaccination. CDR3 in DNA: TGCAGCGCATACAGGGAAGCAGAGACCCAGTACTTC. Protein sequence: CSAYREAETQYF. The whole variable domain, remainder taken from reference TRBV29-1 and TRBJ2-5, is SAVISQKPSRDICQRGTSLTIQCQVDSQVTMMFWYRQQPGQSLTLIATANQGSEATYESGFVIDKFPISRPNLTFSTLTVSNMSPEDSSIYLCSAYREAETQYFGPGTRLLVL.